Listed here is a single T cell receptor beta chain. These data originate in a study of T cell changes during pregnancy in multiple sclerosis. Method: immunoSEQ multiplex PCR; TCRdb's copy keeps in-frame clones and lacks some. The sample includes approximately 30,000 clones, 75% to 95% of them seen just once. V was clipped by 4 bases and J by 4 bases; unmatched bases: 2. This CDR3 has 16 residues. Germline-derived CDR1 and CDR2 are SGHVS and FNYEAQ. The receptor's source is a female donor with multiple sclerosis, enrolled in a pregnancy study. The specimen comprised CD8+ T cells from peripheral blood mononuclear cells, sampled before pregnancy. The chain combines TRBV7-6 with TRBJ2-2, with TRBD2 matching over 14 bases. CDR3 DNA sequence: TGTGCCAGCAGCTGGACTAGCGGGGGGTTCACCGGGGAGCTGTTTTTT. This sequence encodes CASSWTSGGFTGELFF.